Presented here are 2 T cell receptor beta chains from one specimen sequenced in a study of blood T cells in healthy people across ages. It was with a sample-barcoded 5' primer and a J-beta primer mix that a second PCR of roughly 6 to 11 cycles was run. A single record per CDR3 protein comes from TCRdb applying MiXCR to the 5' RACE reads. The sample carries some 800,000 distinct CDR3 sequences, roughly 25% recorded once. This same sample was also part of a study on T cells of mothers and their children.

Sequences were obtained from blood. The receptors come from a boy under 18 in good health.

The chain's CDR3 is CASSLYRAGNEQFF. For the CDR3, the DNA is TGCGCCAGCAGCTTGTACAGGGCAGGCAATGAGCAGTTCTTC. This sequence joins TRBV5-1 and TRBJ2-1, with D possibly being TRBD1 (6 bases). Germline values: CDR1 SGHRS, CDR2 YFSETQ. This CDR3 comprises 14 residues. The V gene lost 1 base and the J gene lost 6 bases, with 11 bases spanning the gap. The full variable domain, its missing parts supplied by reference TRBV5-1 and TRBJ2-1, is KAGVTQTPRYLIKTRGQQVTLSCSPISGHRSVSWYQQTPGQGLQFLFEYFSETQRNKGNFPGRFSGRQFSNSRSEMNVSTLELGDSALYLCASSLYRAGNEQFFGPGTRLTVL.

The genes are TRBV21-1 and TRBJ1-5. TRBV21-1 is a recognized pseudogene. The CDR3 covers 10 residues. The CDR3 DNA is TGTGCCAGCGATTATCAGCCCCAGCATTTT. Translated, it gives CASDYQPQHF.